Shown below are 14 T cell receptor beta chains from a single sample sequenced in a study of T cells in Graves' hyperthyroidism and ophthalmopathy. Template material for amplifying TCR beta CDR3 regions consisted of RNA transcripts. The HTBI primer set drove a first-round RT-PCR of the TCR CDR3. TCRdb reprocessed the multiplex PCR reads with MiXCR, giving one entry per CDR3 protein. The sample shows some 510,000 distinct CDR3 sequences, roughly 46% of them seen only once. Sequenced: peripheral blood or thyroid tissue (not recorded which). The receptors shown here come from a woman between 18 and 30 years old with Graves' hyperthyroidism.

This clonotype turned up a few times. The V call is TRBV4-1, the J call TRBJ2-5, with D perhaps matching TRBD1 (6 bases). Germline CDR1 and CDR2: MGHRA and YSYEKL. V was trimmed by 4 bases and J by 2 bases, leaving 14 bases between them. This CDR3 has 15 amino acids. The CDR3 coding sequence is TGCGCCAGCAGCCCAGGGGTGCGACGGCAAGAGACCCAGTACTTC. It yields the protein CASSPGVRRQETQYF.

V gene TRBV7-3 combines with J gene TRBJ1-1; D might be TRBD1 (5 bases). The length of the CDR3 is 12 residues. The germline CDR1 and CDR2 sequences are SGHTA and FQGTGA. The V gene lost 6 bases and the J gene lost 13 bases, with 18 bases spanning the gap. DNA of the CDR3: TGTGCCAGCAGTTCATTGGGGGACCGGGTTTTCTTT. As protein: CASSSLGDRVFF.

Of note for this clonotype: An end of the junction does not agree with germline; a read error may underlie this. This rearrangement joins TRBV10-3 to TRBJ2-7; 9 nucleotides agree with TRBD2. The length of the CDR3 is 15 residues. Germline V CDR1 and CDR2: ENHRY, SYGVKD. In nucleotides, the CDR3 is TGTGCCAGCAGTTTGACTAGCGGTAACTCCTACGAGCAGTACTTC. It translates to CASSLTSGNSYEQYF.

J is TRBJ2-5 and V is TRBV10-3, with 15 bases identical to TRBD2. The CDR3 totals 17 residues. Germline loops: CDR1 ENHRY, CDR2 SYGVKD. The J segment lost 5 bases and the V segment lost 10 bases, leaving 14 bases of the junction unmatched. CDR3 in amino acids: CASRLGLAGGPRETQYF. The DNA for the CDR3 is TGTGCCAGCAGATTAGGACTAGCGGGAGGGCCGCGGGAGACCCAGTACTTC.

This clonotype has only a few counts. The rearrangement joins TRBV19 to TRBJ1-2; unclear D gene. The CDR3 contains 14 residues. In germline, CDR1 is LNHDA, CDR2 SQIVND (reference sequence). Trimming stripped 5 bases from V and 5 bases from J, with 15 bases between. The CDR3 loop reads CASSSSRGGYGYTF. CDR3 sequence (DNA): TGTGCCAGTAGTTCCAGTCGGGGTGGGTATGGCTACACCTTC.

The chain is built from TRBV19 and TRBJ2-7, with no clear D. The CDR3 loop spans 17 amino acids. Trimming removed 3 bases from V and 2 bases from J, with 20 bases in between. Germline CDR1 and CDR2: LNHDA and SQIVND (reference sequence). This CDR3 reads CASSIYGDAIRTYEQYF. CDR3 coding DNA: TGTGCCAGTAGTATTTATGGGGATGCGATCCGGACCTACGAGCAGTACTTC.

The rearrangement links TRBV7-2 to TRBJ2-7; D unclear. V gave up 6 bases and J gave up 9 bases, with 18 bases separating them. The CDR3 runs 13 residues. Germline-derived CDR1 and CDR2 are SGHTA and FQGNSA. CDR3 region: CASSYSGWVAQYF. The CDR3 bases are TGTGCCAGCAGTTACTCTGGTTGGGTAGCGCAGTACTTC.

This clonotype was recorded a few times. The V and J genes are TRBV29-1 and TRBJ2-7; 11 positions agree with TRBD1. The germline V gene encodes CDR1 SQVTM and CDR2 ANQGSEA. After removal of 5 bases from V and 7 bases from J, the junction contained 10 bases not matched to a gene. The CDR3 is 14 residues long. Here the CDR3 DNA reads TGCAGCGTTCTTACTTGGACAGGGGGCAAGGAGCAGTACTTC. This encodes CSVLTWTGGKEQYF.

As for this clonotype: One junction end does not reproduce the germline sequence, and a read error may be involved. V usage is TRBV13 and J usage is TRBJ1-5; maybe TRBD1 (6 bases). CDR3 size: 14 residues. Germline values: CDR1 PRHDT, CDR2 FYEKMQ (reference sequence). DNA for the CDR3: TGTGCCATCAGCTCAGGGGCAAGGAATCAGCCCCAGCATTTT. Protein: CAISSGARNQPQHF.

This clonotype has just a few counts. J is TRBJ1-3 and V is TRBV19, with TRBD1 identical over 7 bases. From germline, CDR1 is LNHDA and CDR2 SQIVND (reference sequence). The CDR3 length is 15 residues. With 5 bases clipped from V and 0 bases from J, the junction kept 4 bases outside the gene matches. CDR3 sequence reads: CASSDRVLSGNTIYF. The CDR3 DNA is TGTGCCAGTAGTGACAGGGTCCTCTCTGGAAACACCATATATTTT.

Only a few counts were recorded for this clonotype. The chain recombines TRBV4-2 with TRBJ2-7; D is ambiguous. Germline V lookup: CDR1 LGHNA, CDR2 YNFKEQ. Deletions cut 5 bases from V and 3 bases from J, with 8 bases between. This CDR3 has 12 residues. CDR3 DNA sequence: TGTGCCAGCAGCTCCCCCTTCTACGAGCAGTACTTC. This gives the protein CASSSPFYEQYF.

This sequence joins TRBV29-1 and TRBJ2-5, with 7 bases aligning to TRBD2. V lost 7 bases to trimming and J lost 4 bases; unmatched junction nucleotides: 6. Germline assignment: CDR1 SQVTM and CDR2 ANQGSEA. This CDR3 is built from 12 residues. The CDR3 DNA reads TGCAGCGCCCTGGGGGAGGGAGAGACCCAGTACTTC. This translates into CSALGEGETQYF.

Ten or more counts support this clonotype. In nucleotides, the CDR3 is TGTGCCAGTAGTATGGGACTAGCGGGAGTTTACGAGCAGTACTTC. The encoded protein is CASSMGLAGVYEQYF. V gene TRBV19 combines with J gene TRBJ2-7, with 14 nucleotides matching TRBD2. Losses at the gene ends were 3 bases for V and 4 bases for J; bases not matched to a gene: 2. Germline V lookup: CDR1 LNHDA, CDR2 SQIVND (reference sequence). This CDR3 is built from 15 residues.

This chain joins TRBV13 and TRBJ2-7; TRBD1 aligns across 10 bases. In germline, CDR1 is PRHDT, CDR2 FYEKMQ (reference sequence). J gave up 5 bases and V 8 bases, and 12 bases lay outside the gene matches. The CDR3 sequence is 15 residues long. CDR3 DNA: TGTGCCAGCTGCGTAGGGACAGGGGTCTCTCACGAGCAGTACTTC. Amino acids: CASCVGTGVSHEQYF.